Presented here are 8 T cell receptor beta chains from one specimen sequenced in a study of blood T cell repertoires in COVID-19 (TCRdb year 2020). Receptors were amplified or captured by the immunoSEQ multiplex PCR assay. Entries here come from immuneACCESS through TCRdb and include only in-frame sequences with V and J called. Some clones fail to appear in such tables; in the studies checked, an unresolved V gene covers under half of the shortfall, and the cause of the remainder is unknown. Within this sample are around 100,000 clones, with around four fifths of them counted one time only. The ten largest clones add up to about 12% of the sample. Material for sequencing was peripheral blood. The origin of the receptors is a human donor in a cohort sampled during active COVID-19.

This clone was detected a few times. The V and J genes are TRBV18 and TRBJ2-1; D perhaps matches TRBD2 (5 bases). Germline V gives CDR1 KGHSH, CDR2 LQKENI. V lost 9 bases to trimming and J lost 0 bases, with 18 bases between them. The CDR3 runs to 16 residues. DNA for the CDR3: TGTGCCAGTTCTCCCCGGGGTTCAAGCTCCTACAATGAGCAGTTCTTC. Protein product: CASSPRGSSSYNEQFF.

The rearrangement uses TRBV11-1 and TRBJ2-5; D remains unclear. Germline V gene data show CDR1 as SGHAT and CDR2 as FQDESV (reference sequence). V gave up 4 bases and J gave up 2 bases, with 11 bases separating them. The length of the CDR3 is 14 residues. CDR3 in amino acids: CASSSRWAQETQYF. The CDR3 nucleotides are TGTGCCAGCAGCTCACGGTGGGCTCAAGAGACCCAGTACTTC. The whole variable domain, remainder taken from reference TRBV11-1 and TRBJ2-5, is EAEVAQSPRYKITEKSQAVAFWCDPISGHATLYWYRQILGQGPELLVQFQDESVVDDSQLPKDRFSAERLKGVDSTLKIQPAELGDSAMYLCASSSRWAQETQYFGPGTRLLVL.

V usage is TRBV7-9 and J usage is TRBJ1-1; D gene unclear. V gave up 7 bases and J gave up 1 base, with 13 bases separating them. The germline gives CDR1 SEHNR, CDR2 FQNEAQ (reference sequence). This CDR3 has 14 amino acids. The CDR3 here is CASTHDIPNTEAFF. CDR3 nucleotides: TGTGCCAGCACCCACGACATCCCGAACACTGAAGCTTTCTTT.

The J gene is TRBJ2-7, the V gene TRBV30; maybe TRBD1 (8 bases). With 8 bases removed from V and 4 bases from J, the gap between germline ends came to 15 bases. CDR1 is GTSNPN, CDR2 SVGIG, per germline (reference sequence). The CDR3 has 12 amino acids. CDR3 sequence: CALGQGGYEQYF. The CDR3 DNA reads TGTGCCCTAGGACAGGGAGGGTACGAGCAGTACTTC.

V usage is TRBV7-3 and J usage is TRBJ2-7; a possible D gene is TRBD2 (6 bases). Germline lookup yields CDR1 SGHTA and CDR2 FQGTGA. The V gene lost 5 bases and the J gene lost 7 bases, with 24 bases spanning the gap. The CDR3 runs 16 residues. CDR3: CASSPKAGRVLWEQYF. The CDR3 region has the DNA TGTGCCAGCAGCCCTAAGGCGGGGCGGGTCCTGTGGGAGCAGTACTTC.

This clone has only a few counts. J is TRBJ2-3 and V is TRBV13, with D possibly TRBD2 on 5 matching bases. Per the germline V gene, CDR1 is PRHDT and CDR2 is FYEKMQ (reference sequence). The CDR3 has 15 residues. V was clipped by 0 bases and J by 5 bases, with 12 bases between them. CDR3 DNA: TGTGCCAGCAGCTTAGGTAGCGCGACTGGAGATACGCAGTATTTT. It codes for CASSLGSATGDTQYF. Complete variable domain (other parts from reference TRBV13 and TRBJ2-3): AAGVIQSPRHLIKEKRETATLKCYPIPRHDTVYWYQQGPGQDPQFLISFYEKMQSDKGSIPDRFSAQQFSDYHSELNMSSLELGDSALYFCASSLGSATGDTQYFGPGTRLTVL.

The rearrangement uses TRBV3-1 (or the pseudogene TRBV3-2) and TRBJ2-3; 12 nucleotides match TRBD2. Germline assignment: CDR1 LGHDT and CDR2 YNNKEL (reference sequence). The CDR3 is 16 residues long. The V gene end was trimmed by 4 bases and the J gene end by 2 bases; junction bases not matched to a gene: 4. This CDR3 is CASSLTSGGATDTQYF. In nucleotides, the CDR3 is TGTGCCAGCAGCCTGACTAGCGGGGGAGCCACAGATACGCAGTATTTT.

The chain couples TRBV25-1 to TRBJ2-1; 8 bases fit TRBD1. J gave up 8 bases and V 6 bases, and 9 bases lay outside the gene matches. The CDR3 runs to 14 residues. Germline CDR1 and CDR2: MGHDK and SYGVNS. CDR3 in DNA: TGTGCCAGCAGGTATACAGGGGGTATCGATGAGCAGTTCTTC. Protein sequence: CASRYTGGIDEQFF.